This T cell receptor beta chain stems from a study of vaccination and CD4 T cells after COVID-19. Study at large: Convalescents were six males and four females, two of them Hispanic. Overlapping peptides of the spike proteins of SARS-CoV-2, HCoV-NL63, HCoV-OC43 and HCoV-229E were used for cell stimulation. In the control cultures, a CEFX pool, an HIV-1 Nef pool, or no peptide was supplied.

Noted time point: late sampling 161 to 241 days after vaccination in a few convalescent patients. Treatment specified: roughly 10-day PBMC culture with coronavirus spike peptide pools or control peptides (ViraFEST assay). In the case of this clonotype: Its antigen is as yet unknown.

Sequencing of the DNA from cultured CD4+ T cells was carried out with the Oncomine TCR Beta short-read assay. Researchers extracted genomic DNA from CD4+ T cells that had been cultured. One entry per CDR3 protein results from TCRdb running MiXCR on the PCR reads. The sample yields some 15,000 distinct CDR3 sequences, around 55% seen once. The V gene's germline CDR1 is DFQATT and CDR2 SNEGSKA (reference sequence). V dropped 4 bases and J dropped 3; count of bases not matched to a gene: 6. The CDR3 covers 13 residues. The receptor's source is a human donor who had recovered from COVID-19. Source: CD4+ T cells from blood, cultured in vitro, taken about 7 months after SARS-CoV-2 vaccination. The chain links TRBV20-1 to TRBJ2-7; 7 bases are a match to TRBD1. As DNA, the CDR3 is TGCAGTGCTAACAGGGGTGCTAACTACGAGCAGTACTTC. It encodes CSANRGANYEQYF.